This T cell receptor beta chain was identified during a study of tumor-infiltrating lymphocytes in localized non-small cell lung cancer. Germline CDR1 is MNHEY and CDR2 is SMNVEV (reference sequence). Trimming pared 6 bases from V and 5 bases from J, leaving 13 bases between. CDR3 length: 13 residues. Assay used: immunoSEQ multiplex PCR; TCRdb lists only in-frame clones, some missing. This repertoire shows 6,800 or so clones, approximately 71% found once; its top ten account for about 5.2%. This clone was picked up one time. This sequence originates from a human donor with non-small cell lung cancer. This chain uses TRBV27 with TRBJ1-1; D call uncertain. Sequenced sample: uninvolved lung tissue not adjacent to the tumor. In DNA form, the CDR3 reads TGTGCCAGCAGGCTCTACGTTCAGACTGAAGCTTTCTTT. Translating it yields CASRLYVQTEAFF.